The clone carrying this TCR beta chain appeared a single time. Per the original methods: Reference gene primers were amplified, and this amplification served to estimate nucleated cell counts. TCRdb keeps only in-frame clones here, not all; method: immunoSEQ multiplex PCR. V and J calls and clone size follow that table, whereas D and trimming were derived from the DNA. The sample has about 520,000 clones, approximately 85% seen once. This entry comes from a study of blood T cell repertoires in COVID-19. Losses at the gene ends were 0 bases for V and 7 bases for J; bases not matched to a gene: 2. Per germline, CDR1 KGHSH and CDR2 LQKENI. This CDR3 has 16 residues.

Sequenced material: peripheral blood. This sequence originates from a human donor in a cohort sampled during active COVID-19. The chain is built from TRBV18 and TRBJ2-2; 13 nucleotides agree with TRBD2. The CDR3 protein is CASSPPGLAGIGELFF. The CDR3 nucleotides are TGTGCCAGCTCACCACCGGGACTAGCGGGAATCGGGGAGCTGTTTTTT.